The 22 T cell receptor beta chains given below trace back to one sample, sequenced in a study of T cell repertoires in cytomegalovirus infection. Their antigens are not known. TCRdb used MiXCR to reprocess the reads, holding one entry per CDR3 protein. The sample has some 800,000 distinct CDR3 sequences; about 27% are singletons. The material was cultured CD8+ T cells from PBMCs, obtained from culture after CMV antigen stimulation. Every receptor here comes from a human donor in good health (CMV status not recorded). Some clones in this sample may be carry-over from other donors' samples.

This clonotype was detected only a few times. The V call is TRBV9, the J call TRBJ2-3; either TRBD1 or TRBD2 may fit D (5 bases each). Germline V lookup: CDR1 SGDLS, CDR2 YYNGEE. The CDR3 sequence is 15 residues long. V lost 0 bases to trimming and J lost 1 base, with 9 bases between them. Here the CDR3 DNA reads TGTGCCAGCAGCGTAGGGAGAGGGGGCACAGATACGCAGTATTTT. Translating it yields CASSVGRGGTDTQYF.

The CDR3 nucleotides read TGTGCCAGCTCACCACCGAGTAAGGGCCACGAGCAGTACTTC. It encodes CASSPPSKGHEQYF. J is TRBJ2-7 and V is TRBV18, with unresolved D. The CDR3 length is 14 residues. The V gene lost 0 bases and the J gene lost 5 bases, with 11 bases spanning the gap. CDR1 is KGHSH, CDR2 LQKENI, per germline. The variable domain in full, completed from reference TRBV18 and TRBJ2-7, reads NAGVMQNPRHLVRRRGQEARLRCSPMKGHSHVYWYRQLPEEGLKFMVYLQKENIIDESGMPKERFSAEFPKEGPSILRIQQVVRGDSAAYFCASSPPSKGHEQYFGPGTRLTVT.

V is TRBV4-3 and J is TRBJ2-3; TRBD2 might be the D (5 bases). The CDR3 extends over 13 amino acids. Germline CDR1 and CDR2: LGHNA and YSLEER. Between the trimmed V and J ends, which lost 3 bases and 7 bases, there was a span of 11 bases. CDR3 in amino acids: CASSHRAGNTQYF. The CDR3, as DNA: TGCGCCAGCAGCCACCGCGCCGGGAATACGCAGTATTTT.

This chain uses TRBV7-9 with TRBJ1-2, with 8 bases aligning to TRBD1. Germline V gene data show CDR1 as SEHNR and CDR2 as FQNEAQ (reference sequence). J lost 7 bases, V lost 5 bases, and 9 bases had no gene match. This CDR3 is 14 amino acids long. The chain's CDR3 is CASSQGTGGGGYTF. DNA of the CDR3: TGTGCCAGCAGCCAGGGCACAGGGGGTGGTGGCTACACCTTC.

This clonotype came up many times. This chain connects TRBV6-6 to TRBJ1-1; 7 positions agree with TRBD1. V lost 5 bases, J lost 1 base, and 7 bases stayed unmatched. Per germline, CDR1 MNHNY and CDR2 SVGAGI (reference sequence). This CDR3 region has 15 residues. The chain's CDR3 is CASSPTGARNTEAFF. In DNA, the CDR3 is TGTGCCAGCAGTCCCACAGGGGCGCGGAACACTGAAGCTTTCTTT.

This clonotype was observed a handful of times. The CDR3 sequence: CASSGLAVGTEAFF. The CDR3 DNA sequence: TGTGCCAGCAGCGGGCTTGCAGTGGGCACTGAAGCTTTCTTT. V gene TRBV7-9 combines with J gene TRBJ1-1; D not resolved. The CDR3 is 14 amino acids. In germline, CDR1 is SEHNR, CDR2 FQNEAQ (reference sequence). Trimming removed 5 bases at V and 4 bases at J, with 14 bases between.

This clonotype was detected ten times or more. CDR3 nucleotides: TGTGCCAGCAGTGCGGGGGGCCCCTACAATGAGCAGTTCTTC. Translation gives CASSAGGPYNEQFF. The chain recombines TRBV2 with TRBJ2-1; D possibly corresponds to TRBD2 (7 bases). Germline V gene data show CDR1 as SNHLY and CDR2 as FYNNEI. This CDR3 has 14 residues. Trimming pared 4 bases from V and 2 bases from J, leaving 9 bases between.

V gene TRBV6-6 combines with J gene TRBJ1-3; D unresolved. Germline CDR1 MNHNY, CDR2 SVGAGI (reference sequence). V dropped 4 bases and J dropped 1 base, with 14 bases sitting between them. There are 16 residues in the CDR3. CDR3 sequence (DNA): TGTGCCAGCAGTTTTGTCCCCATTCATTCTGGAAACACCATATATTTT. Protein: CASSFVPIHSGNTIYF.

At least ten counts were recorded for this clonotype. This chain connects TRBV7-6 to TRBJ2-1; D is perhaps TRBD2 (5 bases). The CDR3 consists of 14 residues. V was cut by 4 bases and J by 8 bases, with 15 bases left in between. The V gene's germline CDR1 is SGHVS and CDR2 FNYEAQ. As DNA, the CDR3 is TGTGCCAGCAGCTCGGGGTGGGGAAGGGATGAGCAGTTCTTC. Translating gives CASSSGWGRDEQFF.

There are a few counts of this clonotype. This chain uses TRBV4-3 with TRBJ1-1, with D perhaps TRBD1 (5 bases). CDR1 and CDR2 from the germline V gene are LGHNA and YSLEER. Deletions cut 1 base from V and 7 bases from J, with 16 bases between. The CDR3 runs 15 residues. Here the CDR3 reads CASSQVYQGVGEAFF. The CDR3 DNA follows: TGCGCCAGCAGCCAAGTGTATCAGGGTGTTGGTGAAGCTTTCTTT.

The chain has TRBV20-1 and TRBJ2-7; tentatively, D is TRBD1 (6 bases). CDR3 length: 13 residues. V shed 6 bases and J shed 1 base, with 13 bases lying between them. Germline loops: CDR1 DFQATT, CDR2 SNEGSKA (reference sequence). Written as DNA, the CDR3 is TGCAGTGCAAGGAGAGGGGGATCCTACGAGCAGTACGTC. This gives the protein CSARRGGSYEQYV.

This clonotype was seen more than once but under ten times. The V and J genes are TRBV6-5 and TRBJ1-1; TRBD1 aligns across 10 bases. This CDR3 has 14 amino acids. Germline V gene lookup returns CDR1 MNHEY and CDR2 SVGAGI. V dropped 8 bases and J dropped 7; count of bases not matched to a gene: 10. CDR3 in DNA: TGTGCCAGCTATACTAGGGACAGGGGCCATGAAGCTTTCTTT. Its translation: CASYTRDRGHEAFF.

The V gene is TRBV4-1, the J gene TRBJ1-5; D call uncertain. Germline V gene lookup returns CDR1 MGHRA and CDR2 YSYEKL. Trimming took 5 bases from V and 0 from J, leaving 11 bases between them. The CDR3 loop spans 15 amino acids. CDR3 sequence: CASSTIQASNQPQHF. The DNA of the CDR3 is TGCGCCAGCAGCACGATCCAGGCTAGCAATCAGCCCCAGCATTTT.

This clonotype was seen at least ten times. The chain is built from TRBV7-2 and TRBJ1-5; weak D call: TRBD1 (5 bases). Germline V gene data show CDR1 as SGHTA and CDR2 as FQGNSA. This CDR3 is built from 15 residues. Trimming left V 2 bases short and J 8 bases short, with 16 bases between. CDR3 sequence reads: CASSLSGPNREPQHF. CDR3 sequence (DNA): TGTGCCAGCAGCTTATCGGGGCCCAATAGGGAGCCCCAGCATTTT.

This clonotype was seen only a few times. J is TRBJ2-7 and V is TRBV6-6; D not resolved. Germline CDR1 reads MNHNY; CDR2 reads SVGAGI (reference sequence). The V gene lost 7 bases and the J gene lost 2 bases, with 9 bases spanning the gap. The CDR3 spans 12 residues. In DNA, the CDR3 is TGTGCCAGCACTACCGAGGCCTACGAGCAGTACGTC. As protein: CASTTEAYEQYV.

In this sample, this clonotype turned up a few times. The V call is TRBV4-1, the J call TRBJ2-2; a weak D match, TRBD1 (5 bases). The CDR3 consists of 16 residues. Per germline, CDR1 MGHRA and CDR2 YSYEKL. The V gene lost 4 bases and the J gene lost 3 bases, with 15 bases spanning the gap. Written as DNA, the CDR3 is TGCGCCAGCAGCCCCCTGGGGCGCACCTACACCGGGGAGCTGTTTTTT. Translation: CASSPLGRTYTGELFF.

The table lists this clonotype with many counts. This chain uses TRBV7-2 with TRBJ2-7, with no clear D. The CDR3 is 14 amino acids. V was cut by 1 base and J by 6 bases, with 13 bases left in between. Germline CDR1 reads SGHTA; CDR2 reads FQGNSA. The CDR3 sequence is CASSLVRALREQYF. CDR3 DNA sequence: TGTGCCAGCAGCTTAGTACGGGCCCTCCGCGAGCAGTACTTC.

The chain carries TRBV20-1 and TRBJ2-7, with D perhaps being TRBD1 or TRBD2 (5 bases each). The CDR3 runs to 16 residues. The V gene's germline CDR1 is DFQATT and CDR2 SNEGSKA (reference sequence). V lost 1 base to trimming and J lost 0 bases, with 16 bases between them. The CDR3 DNA sequence: TGCAGTGCTAGAGCGATCTTTGCAGGGAGCTCCTACGAGCAGTACTTC. The encoded protein is CSARAIFAGSSYEQYF.

On this clonotype: One end of the junction is discordant with germline, which a read error may explain. CDR3 bases: TGTGCCAGCAGCTCGTCAGAGGCCCAGTACTTC. Translating it yields CASSSSEAQYF. This chain joins TRBV7-4 and TRBJ2-5; D remains unclear. The CDR3 spans 11 residues. Germline CDR1 and CDR2: SGHVT and SQSDAQ.

The CDR3 nucleotides read TGTGCCAGCAGCCATGACAGGGACGTCTCCTACGAGCAGTACTTC. It yields the protein CASSHDRDVSYEQYF. The chain carries TRBV7-2 and TRBJ2-7; TRBD1 agrees at 7 bases. J lost 0 bases, V lost 5 bases, and 7 bases had no gene match. The CDR3 is made up of 15 amino acids. Germline CDR1 and CDR2: SGHTA and FQGNSA.

The J gene is TRBJ1-6, the V gene TRBV7-9; TRBD1 agrees at 9 bases. The CDR3 runs to 15 residues. J lost 8 bases, V lost 5 bases, and 7 bases had no gene match. The germline gives CDR1 SEHNR, CDR2 FQNEAQ (reference sequence). CDR3 loop: CASSAWGQGDSPLHF. CDR3 sequence (DNA): TGTGCCAGCAGCGCGTGGGGACAGGGCGATTCACCCCTCCACTTT.

This clonotype has at least ten counts. The V gene is TRBV27, the J gene TRBJ1-1, with 7 bases aligning to TRBD1. The CDR3 contains 15 residues. J was trimmed by 1 base and V by 5 bases; bases with no gene match: 7. Germline V gene lookup returns CDR1 MNHEY and CDR2 SMNVEV (reference sequence). The CDR3 region is CASSPGTAPNTEAFF. In nucleotides, the CDR3 is TGTGCCAGCAGTCCCGGGACAGCGCCGAACACTGAAGCTTTCTTT.